The present entry profiles one T cell receptor beta chain with its context. It lacks a known antigen. Base qualities were left out, and no much larger clone turns up one base away. The sample originates from a study of blood T cell repertoires in COVID-19 (dated by TCRdb to the early 2020s). Regarding the complete study: The collaborator samples originated in the United States, Italy and Spain and spanned the acute and convalescent phases of COVID-19. The prospective study material was composed of cDNA or gDNA derived from T cells, B-cell-depleted T cells, or PBMCs. The samples were drawn from the first 160 participants of the ongoing ImmuneRACE study and from 1,254 subjects provided by 6 global collaborators. Where available, HLA class I and class II types were obtained from metadata supplied by the sample provider rather than from assay-based typing. The repertoires were released in a freely available public database intended as a resource for research on the immune response to SARS-CoV-2. The dataset comprised deeply sampled blood TCRbeta repertoires from subjects exposed to, actively infected with, or recovered from COVID-19. Nearly every sample came with metadata listing a de-identified subject ID, COVID-19 status, age in years and sex.

Findings and caveats that apply to the study as a whole: Clinical and demographic metadata were provided uncurated, with the amount varying by source and participant.

V and J are truncated by 2 bases and 6 bases respectively, leaving an intervening sequence of 16 bases. Per the germline V gene, MNHEY is the CDR1 and SVGAGI is the CDR2. Spanning cysteine to phenylalanine, the CDR3 consists of 16 amino acids. The kept DNA is CDR3 alone, 48 bases in frame from the first base. TCRbeta CDR3 regions were amplified from genomic DNA by means of the immunoSEQ Assay, a bias-controlled multiplex PCR. From the authors' description of their analysis: The number of nucleated cells in each sample was estimated by amplification of reference gene primers within the assay. To quantify the absolute abundance of each unique TCRbeta CDR3 rearrangement, sequence reads were collapsed and filtered. For each sample, productive Simpson clonality was calculated as the square root of Simpson's diversity index over productive rearrangements. Imported from immuneACCESS, the table was reduced by TCRdb to in-frame sequences with V and J called. These copies leave out some clones; in studies compared against another copy, an unresolved V gene accounts for under half, and the cause of the remainder is not known. The V and J calls and clone size are taken from that table; D and trimming were inferred from the DNA. The sample yields more than 300,000 clones; 89% were counted once. The top ten constitute about 8.4% of the sample.

Participants in the prospective study were enrolled through a virtual design, were aged about 18 to 90 years, and lived in about two dozen United States geographic areas. Cohort assignment in the prospective study relied on participant-reported clinical history from a screening survey and a study questionnaire. For ImmuneRACE Cohort 3, a participant was defined as recovered based on two consecutive negative NP/OP PCR tests, clearance by a healthcare professional, or resolution of symptoms. Each participant in the prospective study had whole blood, serum and a nasopharyngeal or oropharyngeal swab collected by mobile phlebotomists. Over an approximately 2-month period, participants in the prospective study had the option of providing additional blood draws and questionnaires. Blood samples from the prospective study were shipped frozen or at room temperature prior to DNA extraction.

The sample was PBMCs or T cells enriched from blood (not recorded which). The rearranged segments are TRBV6-5 and TRBJ2-2; a tentative D match to TRBD2 spans 6 bases. The clonotype originates from a woman in her twenties or thirties who had recovered from COVID-19. The sequenced DNA is TGTGCCAGCAGTTACCAACTAGCCGGGGAGCCCGGGGAGCTGTTTTTT. It codes for CASSYQLAGEPGELFF.